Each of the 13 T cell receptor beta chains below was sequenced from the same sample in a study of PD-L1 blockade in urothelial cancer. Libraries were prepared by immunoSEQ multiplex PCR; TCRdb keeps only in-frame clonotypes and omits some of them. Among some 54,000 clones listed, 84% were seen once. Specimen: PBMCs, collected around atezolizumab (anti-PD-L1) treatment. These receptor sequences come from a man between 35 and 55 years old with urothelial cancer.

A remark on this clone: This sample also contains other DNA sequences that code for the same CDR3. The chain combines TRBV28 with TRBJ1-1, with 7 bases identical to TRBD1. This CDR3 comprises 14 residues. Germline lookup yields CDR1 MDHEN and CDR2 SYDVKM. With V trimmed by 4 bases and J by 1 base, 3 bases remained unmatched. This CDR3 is CASSSGGRNTEAFF. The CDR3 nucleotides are TGTGCCAGCAGTTCAGGGGGAAGGAACACTGAAGCTTTCTTT. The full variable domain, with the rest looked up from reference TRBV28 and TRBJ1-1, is DVKVTQSSRYLVKRTGEKVFLECVQDMDHENMFWYRQDPGLGLRLIYFSYDVKMKEKGDIPEGYSVSREKKERFSLILESASTNQTSMYLCASSSGGRNTEAFFGQGTRLTVV.

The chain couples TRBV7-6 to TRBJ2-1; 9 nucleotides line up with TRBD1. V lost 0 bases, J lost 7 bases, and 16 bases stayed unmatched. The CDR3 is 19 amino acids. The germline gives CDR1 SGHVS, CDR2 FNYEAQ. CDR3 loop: CASSLARGWWDRVTNEQFF. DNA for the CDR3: TGTGCCAGCAGCTTAGCGCGAGGGTGGTGGGACAGGGTTACGAATGAGCAGTTCTTC. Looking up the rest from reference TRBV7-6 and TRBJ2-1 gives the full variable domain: GAGVSQSPRYKVTKRGQDVALRCDPISGHVSLYWYRQALGQGPEFLTYFNYEAQQDKSGLPNDRFSAERPEGSISTLTIQRTEQRDSAMYRCASSLARGWWDRVTNEQFFGPGTRLTVL.

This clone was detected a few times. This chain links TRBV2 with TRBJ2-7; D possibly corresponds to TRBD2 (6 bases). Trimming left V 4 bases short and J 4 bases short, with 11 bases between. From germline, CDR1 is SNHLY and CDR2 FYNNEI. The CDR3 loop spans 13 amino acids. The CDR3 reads CASSALAGYEQYF. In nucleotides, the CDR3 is TGTGCCAGCAGTGCACTAGCTGGTTACGAGCAGTACTTC.

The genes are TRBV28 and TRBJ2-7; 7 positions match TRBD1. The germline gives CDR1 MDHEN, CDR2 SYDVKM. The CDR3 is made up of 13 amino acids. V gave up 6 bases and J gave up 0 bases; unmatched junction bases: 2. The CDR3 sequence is CASRPGGSYEQYF. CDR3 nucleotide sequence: TGTGCCAGCAGACCAGGGGGCTCCTACGAGCAGTACTTC.

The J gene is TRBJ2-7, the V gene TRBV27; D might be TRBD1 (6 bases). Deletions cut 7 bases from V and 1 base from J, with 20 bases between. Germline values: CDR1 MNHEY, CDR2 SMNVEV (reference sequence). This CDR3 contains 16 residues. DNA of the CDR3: TGTGCCAGCAAATCCCTTTTGGACAGTTCTTCCTACGAGCAGTACTTC. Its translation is CASKSLLDSSSYEQYF.

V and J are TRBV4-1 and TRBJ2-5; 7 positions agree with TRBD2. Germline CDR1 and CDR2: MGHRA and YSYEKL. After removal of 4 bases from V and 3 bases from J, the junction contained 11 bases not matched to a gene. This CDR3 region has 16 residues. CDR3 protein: CASSPEMLGGKETQYF. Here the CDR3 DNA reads TGCGCCAGCAGCCCCGAAATGCTGGGAGGGAAAGAGACCCAGTACTTC.

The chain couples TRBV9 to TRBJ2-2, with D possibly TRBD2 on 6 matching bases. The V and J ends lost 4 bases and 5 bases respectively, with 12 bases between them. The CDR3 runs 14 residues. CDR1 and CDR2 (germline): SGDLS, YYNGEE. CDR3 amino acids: CASSQTGRTGELFF. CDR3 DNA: TGTGCCAGCAGCCAGACCGGGAGAACCGGGGAGCTGTTTTTT.

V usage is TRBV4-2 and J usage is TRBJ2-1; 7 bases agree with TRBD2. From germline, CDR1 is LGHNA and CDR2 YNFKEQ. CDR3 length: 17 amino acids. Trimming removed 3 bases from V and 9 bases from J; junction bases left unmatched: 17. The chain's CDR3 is CASSQEKTVRLAGEQFF. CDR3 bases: TGTGCCAGCAGCCAGGAAAAAACGGTGCGACTAGCTGGTGAGCAGTTCTTC.

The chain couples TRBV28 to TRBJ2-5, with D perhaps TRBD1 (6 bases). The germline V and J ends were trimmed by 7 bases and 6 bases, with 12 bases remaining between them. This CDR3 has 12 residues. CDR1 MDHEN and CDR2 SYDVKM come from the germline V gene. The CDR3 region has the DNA TGTGCCAGCAACAGGGATTTTAAGACCCAGTACTTC. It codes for CASNRDFKTQYF.

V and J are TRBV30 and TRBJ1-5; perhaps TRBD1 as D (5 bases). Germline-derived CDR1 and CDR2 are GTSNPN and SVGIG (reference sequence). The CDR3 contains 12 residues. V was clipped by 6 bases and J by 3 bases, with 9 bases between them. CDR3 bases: TGTGCCTGCCAGGGACTCAATCAGCCCCAGCATTTT. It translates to CACQGLNQPQHF.

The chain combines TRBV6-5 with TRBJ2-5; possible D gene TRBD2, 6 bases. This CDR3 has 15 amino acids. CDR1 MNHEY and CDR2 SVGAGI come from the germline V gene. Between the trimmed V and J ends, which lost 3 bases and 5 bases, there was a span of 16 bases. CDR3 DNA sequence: TGTGCCAGCAGTTATCAGTTCGGGAGTTCGGAGACCCAGTACTTC. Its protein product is CASSYQFGSSETQYF.

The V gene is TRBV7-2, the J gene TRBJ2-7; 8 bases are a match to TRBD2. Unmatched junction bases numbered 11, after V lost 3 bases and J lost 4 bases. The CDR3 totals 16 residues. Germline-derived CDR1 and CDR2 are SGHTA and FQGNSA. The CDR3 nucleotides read TGTGCCAGCAGCTTTGAGCTGACGGCGGGAGGATACGAGCAGTACTTC. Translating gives CASSFELTAGGYEQYF.

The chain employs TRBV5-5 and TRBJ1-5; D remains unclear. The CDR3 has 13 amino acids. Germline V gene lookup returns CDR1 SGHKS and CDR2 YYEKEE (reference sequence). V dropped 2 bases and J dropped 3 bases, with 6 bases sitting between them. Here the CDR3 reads CASSFLANQPQHF. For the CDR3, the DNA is TGTGCCAGCAGCTTCTTGGCCAATCAGCCCCAGCATTTT.